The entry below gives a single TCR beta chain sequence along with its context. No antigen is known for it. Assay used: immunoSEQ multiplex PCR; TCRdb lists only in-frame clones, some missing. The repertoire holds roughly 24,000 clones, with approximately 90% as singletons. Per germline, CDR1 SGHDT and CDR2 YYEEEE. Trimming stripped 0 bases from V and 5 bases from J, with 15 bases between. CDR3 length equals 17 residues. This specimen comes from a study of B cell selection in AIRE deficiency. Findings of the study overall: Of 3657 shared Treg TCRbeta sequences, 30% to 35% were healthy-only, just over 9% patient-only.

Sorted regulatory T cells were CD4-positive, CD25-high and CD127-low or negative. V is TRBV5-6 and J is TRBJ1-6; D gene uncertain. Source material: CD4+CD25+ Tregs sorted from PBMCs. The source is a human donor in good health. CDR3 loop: CASSLGGPMSDNSPLHF. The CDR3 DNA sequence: TGTGCCAGCAGCTTGGGCGGACCAATGTCGGATAATTCACCCCTCCACTTT.